The rows below give T cell receptor beta chains drawn from one sample of a study of CD8+CD57+ T cells in acquired aplastic anemia. TCRdb independently ran MiXCR on the reads; one entry per CDR3 protein. The table shows about 240,000 distinct CDR3 sequences, with more than 45% occurring only once. Sequencing used sorted CD4+, CD8+, or CD8+CD57+ T cells (not recorded which) from PBMCs. All receptors come from a human donor with aplastic anemia. Both conserved end residues are part of each CDR3. D genes are given only for firm matches. Clone size is stated in some rows and not others, as once, few, many or a class when expanded.

j_call | clone_size | v_call | d_call | cdr3_length | cdr3_nt | cdr3_aa
TRBJ2-7 | few | TRBV7-6 | - | 14 | TGTGCCAGCAGCTCCGGGACCGGTTACTCCGAGCAGTACTTC | CASSSGTGYSEQYF
TRBJ2-7 | once | TRBV7-3 | - | 15 | TGTGCCAGCAGCTTTAATCCGGACCTCACCTACGAGCAGTACTTC | CASSFNPDLTYEQYF
TRBJ2-7 | many | TRBV13 | TRBD1 | 15 | TGTGCCAGCAGCCTTCGGACAGGTCTTGCCTACGAGCAGTACTTC | CASSLRTGLAYEQYF
TRBJ2-5 | many | TRBV2 | - | 14 | TGTGCCAGCAGTGATCCGGGGGCAGCGGAGACCCAGTACTTC | CASSDPGAAETQYF
TRBJ2-7 | once | TRBV2 | - | 14 | TGTGCCAGCAGTCCGACTAGGTACGTCCTTGAGCAGTACTTC | CASSPTRYVLEQYF
TRBJ2-1 | once | TRBV20-1 | - | 13 | TGCAGTGCTAGCAGGGGCATGGTGAATGAGCAGTCCTTC | CSASRGMVNEQSF
TRBJ2-1 | - | TRBV29-1 | TRBD1 | 13 | TGCAGCGTTGGGGACAGGGGGTACGGTGAGCAGTTCTTC | CSVGDRGYGEQFF
TRBJ1-1 | - | TRBV19 | TRBD1 | 13 | TGTGCCAGTAGGAAGACAGGGTCCACTGAAGCTTTCTTT | CASRKTGSTEAFF
TRBJ1-1 | once | TRBV24-1 | - | 15 | TGTGCCAGCAGTGAAGAAAGGGGGATGAACACTGAAGCTTTCTTT | CASSEERGMNTEAFF
TRBJ2-2 | - | TRBV7-9 | - | 17 | TGTGCCAGCAGCCTGTCCTTAACCGACAGGTCCGGCGGGGAGCTGTTTTTT | CASSLSLTDRSGGELFF
TRBJ1-1 | many | TRBV9 | - | 13 | TGTGCCAGCAGCCCCTGGATGAACACTGAAGCTTTCTTT | CASSPWMNTEAFF
TRBJ1-1 | - | TRBV4-2 | - | 15 | TGTGCCAGCAGCCAAGACGGACACTTGAACACTGAAGCTTTCTTT | CASSQDGHLNTEAFF
TRBJ1-1 | - | TRBV5-6 | - | 13 | TGTGCCAGCAGCTTGGCGGGGGGGAAAGAAGCTTTCTTT | CASSLAGGKEAFF
TRBJ1-5 | many | TRBV20-1 | - | 16 | TGCAGTGCTAGAGGTACTCAGATAGATAGCAATCAGCCCCAGCATTTT | CSARGTQIDSNQPQHF
TRBJ2-3 | - | TRBV7-8 | - | 20 | TGTGCCAGCAGCTCACGTGCTAGGGACGTGGACAGCGCGAGCACAGATACGCAGTATTTT | CASSSRARDVDSASTDTQYF
TRBJ1-1 | - | TRBV19 | - | 15 | TGTGCCAGTAGTACCTCTAGGCAGACCCCCACTGAAGCTTTCTTT | CASSTSRQTPTEAFF
TRBJ1-1 | many | TRBV10-2 | - | 13 | TGTGCCAGCAGGGAAGGCGCCAACACTGAAGCTTTCTTT | CASREGANTEAFF
TRBJ2-3 | - | TRBV9 | - | 12 | TGTGCCAGCTCACCACCTTTGGATACGCAGTATTTT | CASSPPLDTQYF
TRBJ2-7 | many | TRBV6-5 | - | 14 | TGTGCCAGCAGTTACTCCGGGGCACCCTACGAGCAGTACTTC | CASSYSGAPYEQYF
TRBJ2-5 | - | TRBV15 | - | 15 | TGTGCCACCAGCAGAGATCGGGAATCGAGAGAGACCCAGTACTTC | CATSRDRESRETQYF
TRBJ2-7 | - | TRBV29-1 | - | 15 | TGCAGCGTTAAATACAGCCCCGCAAGCTCCTACGAGCAGTACTTC | CSVKYSPASSYEQYF
TRBJ2-1 | many | TRBV6-5 | TRBD2 | 15 | TGTGCCAGCAGTATAGGGACTAGCGGGAGTCATGAGCAGTTCTTC | CASSIGTSGSHEQFF
TRBJ2-7 | - | TRBV5-8 | - | 16 | TGTGCCAGCACCCCTAGGGATTCTGGGGGCGAGTACGAGCAGTACTTC | CASTPRDSGGEYEQYF
TRBJ2-7 | many | TRBV7-9 | - | 11 | TGTGCCAGCGGGTCCGGAAGCGAGCAGTACTTC | CASGSGSEQYF
TRBJ2-7 | many | TRBV6-5 | TRBD2 | 14 | TGTGCCAGCAGTGTAGCGGGAGAACTCTACGAGCAGTACTTC | CASSVAGELYEQYF
TRBJ1-1 | many | TRBV29-1 | - | 13 | TGCAGCGTTGTCCCGGATATGAACACTGAAGCTTTCTTT | CSVVPDMNTEAFF
TRBJ1-1 | many | TRBV30 | - | 11 | TGTGCCTGGAGTTCTAAGCCTGAAGCTTTCTTT | CAWSSKPEAFF
TRBJ1-1 | - | TRBV6-2/TRBV6-3 | TRBD1 | 13 | TGTGCCAGCAGCCACAGGGGAAGAACTGAAGCTTTCTTT | CASSHRGRTEAFF
TRBJ2-5 | - | TRBV9 | TRBD1 | 14 | TGTGCCAGCAGCGTAGAGGGGGCGTTGGAGACCCAGTACTTC | CASSVEGALETQYF
TRBJ2-7 | - | TRBV7-9 | TRBD1 | 13 | TGTGCCAGCAGCCCCGGGGGGGGACAGGGGAAATACTTC | CASSPGGGQGKYF
TRBJ2-2 | - | TRBV19 | TRBD2 | 16 | TGTGCCAGTAGGAAGGGACTAGCGGTGAACACCGGGGAGCTGTCTTGG | CASRKGLAVNTGELSW
TRBJ1-1 | - | TRBV27 | - | 11 | TGTGCCAGCATTAGGAGCACTGAAGCTTTCTTT | CASIRSTEAFF
TRBJ2-7 | - | TRBV7-2 | TRBD1 | 14 | TGTGCCAGCAGCTTGGCACAGGGGCAGGTCGAGCAGTACTTC | CASSLAQGQVEQYF
TRBJ2-3 | - | TRBV6-5 | - | 12 | TGTGCCAGCAGTAAACGGGGTGGAACGCAGTATTTT | CASSKRGGTQYF
TRBJ1-2 | - | TRBV20-1 | TRBD1 | 15 | TGCAGTGCTAGGGTGGGGGACAGGGGAGACTATGGCTACACCTTC | CSARVGDRGDYGYTF
TRBJ2-1 | few | TRBV6-6 | TRBD1 | 17 | TGTGCCAGCAGTCGGGACAGGGGCCCAAGTCTGTACAATGAGCAGTTCTTC | CASSRDRGPSLYNEQFF